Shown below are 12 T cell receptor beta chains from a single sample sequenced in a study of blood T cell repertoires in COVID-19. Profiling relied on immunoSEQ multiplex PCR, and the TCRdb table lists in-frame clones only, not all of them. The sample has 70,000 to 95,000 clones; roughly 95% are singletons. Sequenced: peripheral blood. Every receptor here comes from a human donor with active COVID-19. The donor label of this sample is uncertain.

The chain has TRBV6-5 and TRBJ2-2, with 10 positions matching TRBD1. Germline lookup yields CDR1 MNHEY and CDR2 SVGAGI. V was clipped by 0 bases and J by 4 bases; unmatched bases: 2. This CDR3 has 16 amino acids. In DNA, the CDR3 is TGTGCCAGCAGTTACTCTTGGACAGGGGGCACCGGGGAGCTGTTTTTT. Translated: CASSYSWTGGTGELFF.

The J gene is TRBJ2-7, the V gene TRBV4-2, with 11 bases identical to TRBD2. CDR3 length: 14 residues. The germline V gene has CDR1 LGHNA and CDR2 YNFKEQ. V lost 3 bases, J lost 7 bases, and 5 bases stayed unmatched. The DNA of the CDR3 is TGTGCCAGCAGCCATAGCGGGGGGGCGAAGGAGCAGTACTTC. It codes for CASSHSGGAKEQYF.

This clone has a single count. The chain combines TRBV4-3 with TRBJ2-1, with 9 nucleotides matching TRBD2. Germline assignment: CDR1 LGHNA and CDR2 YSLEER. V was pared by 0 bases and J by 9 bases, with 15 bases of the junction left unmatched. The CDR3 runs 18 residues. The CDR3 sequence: CASSQDLSGLAGESEQFF. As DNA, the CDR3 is TGCGCCAGCAGCCAAGATCTTTCGGGATTAGCGGGAGAGAGTGAGCAGTTCTTC.

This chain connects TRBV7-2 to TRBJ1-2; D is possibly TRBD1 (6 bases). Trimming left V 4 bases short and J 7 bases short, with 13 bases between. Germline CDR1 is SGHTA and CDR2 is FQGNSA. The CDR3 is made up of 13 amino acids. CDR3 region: CASSSTGPFGYTF. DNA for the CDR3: TGTGCCAGCAGCTCGACAGGCCCCTTTGGCTACACCTTC.

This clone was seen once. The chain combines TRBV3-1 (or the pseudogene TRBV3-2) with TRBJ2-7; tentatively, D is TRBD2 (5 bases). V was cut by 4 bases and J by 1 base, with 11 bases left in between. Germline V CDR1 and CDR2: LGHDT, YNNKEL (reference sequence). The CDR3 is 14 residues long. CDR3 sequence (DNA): TGTGCCAGCAGCCTGGGGAGTGAGTCCTACGAGCAGTACTTC. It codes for CASSLGSESYEQYF.

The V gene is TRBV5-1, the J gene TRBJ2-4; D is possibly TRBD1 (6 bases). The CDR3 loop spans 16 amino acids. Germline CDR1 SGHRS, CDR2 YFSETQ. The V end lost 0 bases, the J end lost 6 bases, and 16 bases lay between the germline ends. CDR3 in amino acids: CASSLGQALQRNIQYF. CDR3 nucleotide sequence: TGCGCCAGCAGCTTGGGACAGGCCCTCCAGCGAAACATTCAGTACTTC.

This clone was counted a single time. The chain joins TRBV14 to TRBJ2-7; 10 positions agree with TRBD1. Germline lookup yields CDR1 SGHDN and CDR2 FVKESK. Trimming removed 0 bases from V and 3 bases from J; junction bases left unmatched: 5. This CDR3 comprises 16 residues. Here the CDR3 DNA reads TGTGCCAGCAGCCAAGATCGACAGGGGGCATACTACGAGCAGTACTTC. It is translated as CASSQDRQGAYYEQYF.

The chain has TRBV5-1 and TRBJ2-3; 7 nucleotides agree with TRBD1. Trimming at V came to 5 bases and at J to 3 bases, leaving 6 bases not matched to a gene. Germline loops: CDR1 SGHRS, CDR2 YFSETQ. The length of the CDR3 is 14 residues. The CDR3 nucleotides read TGCGCCAGCAGTGTAGGACAGGATACAGATACGCAGTATTTT. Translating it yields CASSVGQDTDTQYF.

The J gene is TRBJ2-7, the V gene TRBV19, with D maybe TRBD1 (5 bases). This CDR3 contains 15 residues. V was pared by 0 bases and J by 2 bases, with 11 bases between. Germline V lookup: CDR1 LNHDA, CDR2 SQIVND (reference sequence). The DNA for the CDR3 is TGTGCCAGTAGTATAGAAGACAGACCAACCTACGAGCAGTACTTC. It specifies CASSIEDRPTYEQYF.

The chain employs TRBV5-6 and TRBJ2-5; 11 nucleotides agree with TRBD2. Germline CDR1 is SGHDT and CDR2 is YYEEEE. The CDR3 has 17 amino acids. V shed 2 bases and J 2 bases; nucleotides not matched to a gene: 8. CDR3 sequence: CASSFLAGGRNQETQYF. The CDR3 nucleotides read TGTGCCAGCAGCTTTTTAGCGGGAGGGAGAAATCAAGAGACCCAGTACTTC. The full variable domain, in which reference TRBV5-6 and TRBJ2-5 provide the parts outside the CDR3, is DAGVTQSPTHLIKTRGQQVTLRCSPKSGHDTVSWYQQALGQGPQFIFQYYEEEERQRGNFPDRFSGHQFPNYSSELNVNALLLGDSALYLCASSFLAGGRNQETQYFGPGTRLLVL.

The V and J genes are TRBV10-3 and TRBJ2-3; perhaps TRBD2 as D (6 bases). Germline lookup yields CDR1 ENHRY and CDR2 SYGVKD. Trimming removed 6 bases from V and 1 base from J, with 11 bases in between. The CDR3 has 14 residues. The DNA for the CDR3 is TGTGCCATCAGCAGGCCTAGCGGCACAGATACGCAGTATTTT. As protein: CAISRPSGTDTQYF.

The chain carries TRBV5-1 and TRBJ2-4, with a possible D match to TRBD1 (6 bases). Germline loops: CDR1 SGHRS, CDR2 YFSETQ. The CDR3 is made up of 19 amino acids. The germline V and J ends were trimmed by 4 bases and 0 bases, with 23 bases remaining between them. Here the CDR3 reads CASSGRPSGTPLAKNIQYF. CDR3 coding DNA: TGCGCCAGCAGCGGAAGACCATCCGGGACACCCTTAGCCAAAAACATTCAGTACTTC.